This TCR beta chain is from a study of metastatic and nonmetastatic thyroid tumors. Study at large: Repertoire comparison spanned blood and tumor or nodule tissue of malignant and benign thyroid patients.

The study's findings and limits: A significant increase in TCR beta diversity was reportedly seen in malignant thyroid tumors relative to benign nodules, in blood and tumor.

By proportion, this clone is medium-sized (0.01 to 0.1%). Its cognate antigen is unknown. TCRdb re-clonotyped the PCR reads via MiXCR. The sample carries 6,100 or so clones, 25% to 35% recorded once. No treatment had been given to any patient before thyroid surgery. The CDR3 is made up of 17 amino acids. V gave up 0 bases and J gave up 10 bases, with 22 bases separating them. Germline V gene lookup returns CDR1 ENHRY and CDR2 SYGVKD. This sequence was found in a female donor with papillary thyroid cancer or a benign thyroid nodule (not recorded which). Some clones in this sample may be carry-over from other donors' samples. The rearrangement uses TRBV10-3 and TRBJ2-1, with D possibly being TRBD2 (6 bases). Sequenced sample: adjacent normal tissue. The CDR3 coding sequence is TGTGCCATCAGTGAGTCGGCTAGGGCGGGAATTTCTGGAGAGCAGTTCTTC. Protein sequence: CAISESARAGISGEQFF.